This paragraph covers one TCR beta chain sequence. In its sample, this clonotype was seen a few times. The antigen it binds to is not known. Base-call qualities are not available, and no considerably larger clone is one nucleotide away. To prepare the library, 5' RACE was applied. TCRdb names Illumina HiSeq 2000 as the instrument used. A universal primer binding site was added through template switching, and the final cDNA carried a unique molecular identifier so that TCR cDNA molecules could be counted accurately. Specific primers in the conserved constant-segment region were used to synthesize first-strand cDNA for TCR alpha and beta chains. To control for contamination, each cDNA library was double barcoded with a SMART-Mk sample barcode plus Illumina barcodes. TruSeq adapter sequences, together with Illumina sample barcodes, were added in two successive PCR steps. Sequencing of the TCR alpha and beta cDNA libraries was done on the Illumina HiSeq platform using custom primers. In the authors' own workflow: MiGEC processed the raw reads to extract unique molecular identifiers, while MiXCR was used to determine the CDR3 positions. Recombination models were inferred per individual with the repgenHMM and IGoR tools using an EM algorithm. The analysis of shared clonotypes was done with the tcR package in R, with sharing normalized by the product of cloneset sizes. To study raw recombination free of thymic and clonal selection effects, out-of-frame nonproductive sequences were analyzed. The raw public data were reprocessed by TCRdb itself: fastp quality trimming at Q25, MiXCR clonotype calling, in-frame beta chains only. Entries are consolidated by CDR3 protein sequence, retaining the most common genes and DNA. What appears here as the V and J calls and clone size reflects TCRdb's work, not the paper's. A total of 1.5 million to 2 million distinct CDR3 sequences appear in this sample, 25% to 35% of them only once. The ten largest clones capture about 0.27% of the sample.

Every donor was a healthy Caucasian. The CDR3 sequence holds 12 residues, the cysteine and phenylalanine included. Only the CDR3 portion is preserved as DNA: 36 bases, with reading frame beginning at the first base. Ends trimmed: V by 8 bases, J by 4 bases; bases unmatched to a gene: 4. Taken from the germline V gene (reference sequence), the CDR1 and CDR2 loops are DFQATT and SNEGSKA. The sample belongs to a study of identical twins (dated by TCRdb to 2016 to 2017). Looking at the study overall: To test whether fetal clonotypes persist, the study used deep sequencing on TCR alpha and beta repertoires from monozygotic twins, unrelated adults of various ages, and cord blood. To rule out contamination, replicate twin experiments were performed at different times with different library preparation protocols. Overall results and qualifications from the work: Because the same donors could not be followed over many years, the conclusions relied on cross-sectional statistical analysis. Abundant cord blood beta clonotypes carried fewer insertions; young adult naive repertoires showed a weaker similar trend, while memory repertoires showed none. Compared with coincidental sharing between unrelated individuals, out-of-frame TCR alpha sequences shared between twins showed an excess of sequences with low generation probability. Invariant T cells such as MAIT and iNKT could partly confound zero-insertion analyses, though diverse VJ usage argued against this for most clonotypes. Excess twin sharing in beta out-of-frame sequences was weaker because fewer shared sequences lowered the signal-to-noise ratio. Recombination models systematically underestimated out-of-frame TCR alpha sharing in monozygotic twins but agreed with sharing between unrelated individuals.

Here the chain combines TRBV20-1 and TRBJ2-7, and 11 junction bases match TRBD2. This receptor was obtained from a newborn girl in good health. The sequenced sample consisted of cord blood. CDR3 protein: CSSLAGGYEQYF. The DNA sequence follows: TGCAGTTCCTTAGCGGGAGGGTACGAGCAGTACTTC.